The clone carrying this TCR beta chain appeared a few times. The antigen is not known. Genomic DNA belonging to each subset was distributed in equal measure over several immunoSEQ plates. The method was immunoSEQ multiplex PCR; TCRdb's version includes in-frame clones alone and lacks a portion of them. The sample has roughly 810,000 clones, 96% seen once. Per germline, CDR1 MRHNA and CDR2 SNTAGT. The V segment lost 2 bases and the J segment 7 bases; nucleotides outside the gene matches: 9. CDR3 length equals 16 residues. This sample is drawn from a study of shared clonotypes between healthy human individuals. Study outcomes and limitations: In several donors, around 5.5% of naive CD4 clonotypes appeared in common. Researchers sampled only blood; tissue repertoires likely differ. When compared with the clonotypes that were shared by all four sorted-subset donors, the non-shared clonotypes turned out to have lower generation probabilities.

Naivety among CD8 cells was defined by CD45RO negativity and positive CCR7 selection, thereby excluding terminally differentiated effector memory CD45RA+ cells. The specimen was naive CD8+ T cells sorted from blood. The source of this sequence is a man aged 25 to 40 in good health. The chain employs TRBV6-4 and TRBJ1-5, with 9 bases aligning to TRBD1. The CDR3 is CASSDPTGGSGQPQHF. In nucleotides, the CDR3 is TGTGCCAGCAGTGACCCCACAGGGGGCTCCGGGCAGCCCCAGCATTTT.